This entry describes one T cell receptor (beta chain). Its specificity is unknown. Compared with germline, one end of the junction differs, possibly owing to a read error. Germline CDR1 and CDR2: SGHTA and FQGNSA. CDR3 size: 12 residues. The record originates from a study of beta chain features in type 1 diabetes. Study outcomes and limitations: It was among patients, rather than healthy donors, that naive, central memory and Treg TCRB repertoires appeared more similar. Moderate yet significant TCRB CDR3 shortening was seen in Type 1 diabetes patients in all four CD4+ subsets.

On average, the one heparinised blood draw given by each donor was approximately 120 mL. Expressed TCRB transcripts were sequenced after all isolated RNA was converted to cDNA. Read counts averaged roughly 4 million for samples of naive, central memory and regulatory T cells. The protocol was immunoSEQ multiplex PCR, while the TCRdb copy is restricted to in-frame clones and leaves out a portion. The table includes 450,000 to 600,000 clones, roughly 31% detected once. This TCR derives from a man aged 18-30 years in good health. Sample: naive CD4+ T cells from blood. This chain joins TRBV7-2 and TRBJ2-1; unclear D gene. The CDR3 region is CASSLSTMSYLF. Here the CDR3 DNA reads TGTGCCAGCAGCTTATCAACAATGAGCTACCTCTTC.